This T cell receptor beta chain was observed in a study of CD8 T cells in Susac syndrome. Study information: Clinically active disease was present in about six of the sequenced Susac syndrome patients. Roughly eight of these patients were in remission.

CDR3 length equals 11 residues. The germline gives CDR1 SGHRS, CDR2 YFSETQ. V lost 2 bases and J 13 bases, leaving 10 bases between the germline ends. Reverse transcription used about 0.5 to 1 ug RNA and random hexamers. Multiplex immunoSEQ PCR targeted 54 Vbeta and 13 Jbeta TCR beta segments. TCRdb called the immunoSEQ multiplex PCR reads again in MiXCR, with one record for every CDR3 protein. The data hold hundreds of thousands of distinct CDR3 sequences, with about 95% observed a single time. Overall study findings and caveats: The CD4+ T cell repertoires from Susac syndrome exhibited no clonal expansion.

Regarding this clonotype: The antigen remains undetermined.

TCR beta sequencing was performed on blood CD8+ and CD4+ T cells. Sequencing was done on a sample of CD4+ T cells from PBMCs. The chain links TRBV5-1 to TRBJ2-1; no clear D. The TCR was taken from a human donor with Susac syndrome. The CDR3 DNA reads TGCGCCAGCAGCTTCGACGGTCGTCAGTTCTTC. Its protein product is CASSFDGRQFF. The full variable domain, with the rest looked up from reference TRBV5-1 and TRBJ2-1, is KAGVTQTPRYLIKTRGQQVTLSCSPISGHRSVSWYQQTPGQGLQFLFEYFSETQRNKGNFPGRFSGRQFSNSRSEMNVSTLELGDSALYLCASSFDGRQFFGPGTRLTVL.